The next 14 T cell receptor beta chains were all read from a single sample in a study of Tregs in tolerant kidney transplant recipients. Clones were read by immunoSEQ multiplex PCR, and TCRdb kept only the in-frame ones, dropping some. The table includes tens of thousands of clones, over 85% detected once. Related graft donors supplied nonmyeloablative bone marrow transplants, and mixed chimerism was transient. This specimen consisted of CD4+ T cells from blood (PBMCs), obtained 12 months after the transplant. These receptors were collected from a human patient who received a combined kidney and bone marrow transplant. Some T cells may possibly be graft donor cells.

This sequence joins TRBV7-9 and TRBJ2-2, with a possible D match to TRBD1 (5 bases). CDR1 and CDR2 (germline): SEHNR, FQNEAQ (reference sequence). The CDR3 length is 15 residues. V lost 1 base and J 3 bases, leaving 9 bases between the germline ends. The CDR3 here is CASSLGRVDTGELFF. The CDR3 nucleotides read TGTGCCAGCAGCTTAGGCAGGGTGGACACCGGGGAGCTGTTTTTT.

The rearrangement uses TRBV7-6 and TRBJ2-7; 10 nucleotides agree with TRBD1. The CDR3 extends over 15 amino acids. Germline CDR1 is SGHVS and CDR2 is FNYEAQ. The J segment lost 5 bases and the V segment lost 3 bases, leaving 7 bases of the junction unmatched. In DNA form, the CDR3 reads TGTGCCAGCAGCTTTAGGGACAGGGGCAGTGACGAGCAGTACTTC. It translates to CASSFRDRGSDEQYF. Full variable domain (missing parts from reference TRBV7-6 and TRBJ2-7): GAGVSQSPRYKVTKRGQDVALRCDPISGHVSLYWYRQALGQGPEFLTYFNYEAQQDKSGLPNDRFSAERPEGSISTLTIQRTEQRDSAMYRCASSFRDRGSDEQYFGPGTRLTVT.

Only one count was recorded for this clone. The chain joins TRBV7-3 to TRBJ1-2; 8 nucleotides line up with TRBD1. The junction had 6 bases not matched to a gene; V was cut back by 2 bases and J by 7 bases. The CDR3 is 14 amino acids. CDR1 and CDR2 (germline): SGHTA, FQGTGA. The CDR3 sequence: CASSLVGQGGGYTF. CDR3 coding DNA: TGTGCCAGCAGCTTAGTCGGACAGGGAGGTGGCTACACCTTC. The full variable domain, in which reference TRBV7-3 and TRBJ1-2 provide the parts outside the CDR3, is GAGVSQTPSNKVTEKGKYVELRCDPISGHTALYWYRQSLGQGPEFLIYFQGTGAADDSGLPNDRFFAVRPEGSVSTLKIQRTERGDSAVYLCASSLVGQGGGYTFGSGTRLTVV.

The rearrangement uses TRBV5-4 and TRBJ2-5, with D possibly TRBD2 on 5 matching bases. CDR1 and CDR2 from the germline V gene are SGHNT and YYREEE (reference sequence). The V gene lost 1 base and the J gene lost 5 bases, with 9 bases spanning the gap. The CDR3 consists of 13 residues. The CDR3 sequence: CASSLTPGETQYF. CDR3 nucleotide sequence: TGTGCCAGCAGCTTGACCCCGGGGGAGACCCAGTACTTC.

The genes are TRBV9 and TRBJ2-7, with TRBD2 matching 9 bases. Germline CDR1 SGDLS, CDR2 YYNGEE. The CDR3 consists of 14 residues. The V gene end was trimmed by 0 bases and the J gene end by 6 bases; junction bases not matched to a gene: 4. DNA for the CDR3: TGTGCCAGCAGCGTAGCGAGCGGGAGGCGCGAGCAGTACTTC. Its translation is CASSVASGRREQYF. The entire variable domain, with the rest obtained from reference TRBV9 and TRBJ2-7, is as follows: DSGVTQTPKHLITATGQRVTLRCSPRSGDLSVYWYQQSLDQGLQFLIQYYNGEERAKGNILERFSAQQFPDLHSELNLSSLELGDSALYFCASSVASGRREQYFGPGTRLTVT.

V and J are TRBV19 and TRBJ2-1; a weak D match, TRBD1 (7 bases). Germline values: CDR1 LNHDA, CDR2 SQIVND (reference sequence). Trimming pared 1 base from V and 6 bases from J, leaving 13 bases between. This CDR3 has 15 residues. CDR3 loop: CASSIGAGGGNEQFF. Written as DNA, the CDR3 is TGTGCCAGTAGTATAGGGGCAGGGGGAGGCAATGAGCAGTTCTTC.

The chain is built from TRBV4-3 and TRBJ1-2; TRBD1 is a possible D gene (5 bases). The CDR3 length is 14 residues. With 0 bases removed from V and 8 bases from J, the gap between germline ends came to 13 bases. Germline CDR1 and CDR2: LGHNA and YSLEER. CDR3 coding DNA: TGCGCCAGCAGCCAAGATCCCAGGGTTATGGGCTACACCTTC. Its translation: CASSQDPRVMGYTF.

The CDR3: CASSSTSGGLQETYEQYF. The CDR3, as DNA: TGTGCCAGCAGCTCGACTAGCGGGGGGCTCCAAGAGACCTACGAGCAGTACTTC. The V call is TRBV7-9, the J call TRBJ2-7; 13 nucleotides line up with TRBD2. With V trimmed by 4 bases and J by 2 bases, 11 bases remained unmatched. The germline CDR1 and CDR2 sequences are SEHNR and FQNEAQ (reference sequence). The CDR3 loop spans 18 amino acids.

This chain connects TRBV9 to TRBJ2-1; 8 positions agree with TRBD2. CDR3 size: 15 residues. Germline-derived CDR1 and CDR2 are SGDLS and YYNGEE. Losses at the gene ends were 2 bases for V and 1 base for J; bases not matched to a gene: 2. CDR3 bases: TGTGCCAGCAGCGTGAGCGGGAGATCCTACAATGAGCAGTTCTTC. Protein product: CASSVSGRSYNEQFF.

This clone showed up just a few times. This chain links TRBV5-1 with TRBJ2-1; D is undetermined. Trimming took 0 bases from V and 0 from J, leaving 7 bases between them. Germline CDR1 SGHRS, CDR2 YFSETQ. The CDR3 length is 15 residues. CDR3 DNA: TGCGCCAGCAGCTTGGCCGCGAGCTCCTACAATGAGCAGTTCTTC. Protein: CASSLAASSYNEQFF. Looking up the rest from reference TRBV5-1 and TRBJ2-1 gives the full variable domain: KAGVTQTPRYLIKTRGQQVTLSCSPISGHRSVSWYQQTPGQGLQFLFEYFSETQRNKGNFPGRFSGRQFSNSRSEMNVSTLELGDSALYLCASSLAASSYNEQFFGPGTRLTVL.

The rearrangement joins TRBV4-2 to TRBJ1-4; maybe TRBD1 (6 bases). V dropped 3 bases and J dropped 8 bases, with 16 bases sitting between them. Germline CDR1 LGHNA, CDR2 YNFKEQ. This CDR3 has 15 residues. CDR3: CASSQPQSRGEKLFF. CDR3 nucleotides: TGTGCCAGCAGCCAGCCGCAGTCGAGGGGGGAAAAACTGTTTTTT.

The CDR3 sequence is CASSFLASDTQYF. The CDR3, as DNA: TGTGCCAGCAGCTTTCTAGCGTCAGATACGCAGTATTTT. V gene TRBV11-2 combines with J gene TRBJ2-3; D may be TRBD2 (6 bases). V lost 3 bases and J 4 bases, leaving 8 bases between the germline ends. CDR1 SGHAT and CDR2 FQNNGV come from the germline V gene. The CDR3 consists of 13 residues.

V usage is TRBV11-3 and J usage is TRBJ2-2; tentative D call: TRBD1 (8 bases). CDR1 and CDR2 (germline): SGHNT, YENEEA. With 6 bases removed from V and 5 bases from J, the gap between germline ends came to 16 bases. The CDR3 length is 15 residues. CDR3 nucleotide sequence: TGTGCCAGCAGGCCTACACAGGGGGGGACCGGGGAGCTGTTTTTT. Its protein is CASRPTQGGTGELFF.

V is TRBV2 and J is TRBJ2-5; 13 bases align to TRBD2. The J call may be incorrect, as the DNA end agrees better with TRBJ2-7. The CDR3 runs to 15 residues. Per germline, CDR1 SNHLY and CDR2 FYNNEI. The CDR3 bases are TGTGCCAGCAGTGCGGGACTAGCGGGGATCTACGAGCAGTACTTC. Translation gives CASSAGLAGIYEQYF.